This is a list of T cell receptor beta chains from one sample in a study of response to subunit inactivated influenza vaccine. MiXCR, run by TCRdb on the RT-PCR reads, gives a single entry per CDR3 protein. The profile shows about 570,000 distinct CDR3 sequences, roughly 10% of them singletons. This same sample was also part of a study on T cells expressing NK-cell markers.

The sequences come from PBMCs from blood, collected on the day of vaccination. The receptors stem from a man between 50 and 59 years old who received an inactivated influenza vaccine. CDR3s include the opening cysteine and the closing phenylalanine or tryptophan. Each record gives: clone size, J gene, V gene, D gene, CDR3 protein, CDR3 DNA. The D gene is left open where the match is weak. Only part of the rows carry a size: once, few, many, or a class if the clone is expanded.

-	TRBJ2-2	TRBV20-1	TRBD2	CSAGLAGFNTGELFF	TGCAGTGCCGGACTAGCGGGGTTCAACACCGGGGAGCTGTTTTTT
-	TRBJ2-3	TRBV3-1	-	CASHSGADTQYF	TGTGCCAGCCACTCAGGTGCAGATACGCAGTATTTT
-	TRBJ2-5	TRBV29-1	-	CSVDRRNLLGTQYF	TGCAGCGTTGATCGGCGGAACCTTTTAGGAACCCAGTACTTC
-	TRBJ2-2	TRBV7-6	-	CASSLARQGGTRELFF	TGTGCCAGCAGCTTAGCTCGGCAGGGGGGAACCCGGGAGCTGTTTTTT
many	TRBJ2-3	TRBV20-1	-	CSASRIGRGSTDTQYF	TGCAGTGCTAGCCGCATCGGCCGGGGGAGCACAGATACGCAGTATTTT
-	TRBJ1-5	TRBV19	-	CASSMIWTAKLQPQHF	TGTGCCAGTAGTATGATATGGACTGCCAAGTTACAGCCCCAGCATTTT
few	TRBJ2-3	TRBV5-1	-	CASSQTGRADTQYF	TGCGCCAGCAGCCAGACAGGGAGGGCAGATACGCAGTATTTT
few	TRBJ2-1	TRBV7-2	-	CASSLDPYNAGFF	TGTGCCAGCAGCTTAGATCCGTACAATGCGGGGTTCTTC
-	TRBJ2-1	TRBV12-3/TRBV12-4	TRBD1	CASSLVHRGSTYNEQFF	TGTGCCAGCAGTTTAGTTCACAGGGGGTCGACCTACAATGAGCAGTTCTTC
-	TRBJ2-1	TRBV20-1	-	CSAPLGGGASYNEQFF	TGCAGTGCCCCTCTGGGTGGGGGGGCGTCCTACAATGAGCAGTTCTTC
few	TRBJ1-2	TRBV5-1	-	CASSRGDYGYTF	TGCGCCAGCAGTCGAGGGGACTATGGCTACACCTTC
-	TRBJ2-5	TRBV6-2/TRBV6-3	TRBD2	CASRQPLAGGPRETQYF	TGTGCCAGCAGGCAACCTCTAGCGGGGGGGCCCAGGGAGACCCAGTACTTC
-	TRBJ2-3	TRBV7-2	-	CASRIKGLAGPSREQYF	TGTGCCAGCAGAATAAAGGGGCTAGCAGGGCCCTCGAGGGAGCAGTATTTT
few	TRBJ1-6	TRBV27	-	CASSFRIPFGVNSPLHF	TGTGCCAGCAGTTTCCGGATACCTTTCGGGGTTAATTCACCCCTCCACTTT
many	TRBJ2-5	TRBV7-9	TRBD1	CASSPRGPETQYF	TGTGCCAGCAGCCCCAGGGGGCCAGAGACCCAGTACTTC
many	TRBJ2-6	TRBV12-3/TRBV12-4	-	CASQVRRSSGGANVLTF	TGTGCCAGCCAGGTCCGACGGTCCTCAGGCGGGGCCAACGTCCTGACTTTC
many	TRBJ2-7	TRBV28	-	CASSLVPSSYEQYF	TGTGCCAGCAGTTTAGTCCCTAGCTCCTACGAGCAGTACTTC
few	TRBJ2-2	TRBV28	-	CASTPAGSGTGELFF	TGTGCCAGCACTCCTGCGGGCAGCGGGACCGGGGAGCTGTTTTTT
-	TRBJ2-1	TRBV5-1	-	CASSSLRYNEQFF	TGCGCCAGCAGCTCCCTCAGGTACAATGAGCAGTTCTTC
-	TRBJ2-5	TRBV9	TRBD2	CASSVGAGGLETQYF	TGTGCCAGCAGCGTAGGAGCGGGGGGGCTGGAGACCCAGTACTTC
few	TRBJ2-2	TRBV7-2	-	CASSLAQAGTGELFF	TGTGCCAGCAGCTTAGCTCAGGCGGGCACCGGGGAGCTGTTTTTT
few	TRBJ2-5	TRBV4-2	TRBD2	CASSQDTPLAGGRRETQYF	TGTGCCAGCAGCCAAGATACACCACTAGCGGGGGGGCGACGTGAGACCCAGTACTTC
few	TRBJ2-5	TRBV15	TRBD1	CATRQGAGETQYF	TGTGCCACCAGACAGGGGGCGGGAGAGACCCAGTACTTC
few	TRBJ2-3	TRBV7-2	-	CASRPAEAPDTQYF	TGTGCCAGCAGACCAGCCGAGGCCCCAGATACGCAGTATTTT
many	TRBJ2-7	TRBV12-3/TRBV12-4	-	CASSIHRVSYEQYF	TGTGCCAGCAGTATCCACCGGGTGTCCTACGAGCAGTACTTC
-	TRBJ2-2	TRBV29-1	TRBD2	CSVGSGGQTGELFF	TGCAGCGTTGGGTCGGGGGGGCAAACCGGGGAGCTGTTTTTT
few	TRBJ2-5	TRBV14	-	CASSQEGPWLGQETQYF	TGTGCCAGCAGCCAAGAAGGGCCCTGGCTAGGCCAAGAGACCCAGTACTTC
-	TRBJ2-3	TRBV7-2	TRBD2	CASSPLGSGRATDTQYF	TGTGCCAGCAGCCCCCTAGGTAGCGGGAGGGCCACAGATACGCAGTATTTT
-	TRBJ2-7	TRBV2	-	CASSEDGGSYEQYF	TGTGCCAGCAGTGAAGATGGGGGATCCTACGAGCAGTACTTC
few	TRBJ1-2	TRBV7-9	-	CASSLEGERGYTF	TGTGCCAGCAGCTTAGAGGGGGAACGAGGCTACACCTTC
many	TRBJ2-3	TRBV12-3/TRBV12-4	-	CASSLSGTTSTDTQYF	TGTGCCAGCAGTTTATCCGGGACAACTAGCACAGATACGCAGTATTTT
-	TRBJ2-3	TRBV29-1	TRBD2	CSAHPGTSGNYRADTQYF	TGCAGCGCACATCCCGGGACTAGCGGTAACTATCGGGCAGATACGCAGTATTTT
few	TRBJ2-7	TRBV4-2	TRBD1	CASSQDRGTGEEQYF	TGTGCCAGCAGCCAAGATCGTGGGACAGGGGAAGAGCAGTACTTC
many	TRBJ1-5	TRBV11-2	-	CASSLDGAYSQPQHF	TGTGCCAGCAGCTTAGATGGGGCCTACAGTCAGCCCCAGCATTTT
few	TRBJ1-1	TRBV29-1	-	CSGDFQIMNTEAFF	TGCAGCGGGGATTTTCAGATCATGAACACTGAAGCTTTCTTT
-	TRBJ2-5	TRBV20-1	-	CSARNGETQYF	TGCAGTGCTAGAAACGGGGAGACCCAGTACTTC
-	TRBJ1-4	TRBV11-2	TRBD1	CASSLYATGGGLGEKLFF	TGTGCCAGCAGCTTATATGCGACAGGGGGCGGTCTGGGTGAAAAACTGTTTTTT
-	TRBJ2-1	TRBV20-1	-	CSARPTDNEQFF	TGCAGTGCTAGACCTACAGACAATGAGCAGTTCTTC
many	TRBJ2-1	TRBV7-2	-	CASSLSRAVYNEQFF	TGTGCCAGCAGCTTATCTCGGGCAGTCTACAATGAGCAGTTCTTC
few	TRBJ2-7	TRBV20-1	TRBD1	CSATDRDQTYEQYF	TGCAGTGCCACGGACAGGGACCAGACCTACGAGCAGTACTTC
-	TRBJ2-6	TRBV20-1	-	CSASYPGANVLTF	TGCAGTGCTAGTTACCCCGGGGCCAACGTCCTGACTTTC
few	TRBJ2-1	TRBV20-1	TRBD2	CSVAGYYNEQFF	TGCAGCGTAGCGGGATACTACAATGAGCAGTTCTTC
few	TRBJ1-3	TRBV7-9	-	CAIPSGNTIYF	TGTGCCATCCCCTCTGGAAACACCATATATTTT
-	TRBJ2-3	TRBV29-1	TRBD2	CSVEHGGSTDTQYF	TGCAGCGTTGAACACGGGGGGAGCACAGATACGCAGTATTTT
few	TRBJ1-2	TRBV6-2/TRBV6-3	-	CASTATGSDGYTF	TGTGCCAGCACCGCGACAGGCTCGGATGGCTACACCTTC
few	TRBJ2-5	TRBV7-9	TRBD1	CASSRDRGLQETQYF	TGTGCCAGCAGCCGGGACAGGGGGCTCCAAGAGACCCAGTACTTC
few	TRBJ1-2	TRBV19	-	CASSLARTAFYGYTF	TGTGCCAGTAGTTTGGCAAGGACGGCCTTCTATGGCTACACCTTC
once	TRBJ2-1	TRBV3-1	-	CASSQLANEQFF	TGTGCCAGCAGCCAATTGGCAAATGAGCAGTTCTTC
few	TRBJ2-7	TRBV18	TRBD1	CASSPGGTEGEQYF	TGTGCCAGCTCACCCGGTGGGACAGAGGGCGAGCAGTACTTC
many	TRBJ2-7	TRBV12-3/TRBV12-4	-	CASTTVPYEQYF	TGTGCCAGCACGACAGTACCCTACGAGCAGTACTTC